The 20 T cell receptor beta chains reported below all come from one sample, sequenced in a study of blood T cell repertoires in COVID-19. TCRdb's table, derived via immunoSEQ multiplex PCR, lists solely in-frame clones and lacks some. The sample records 150,000 or so clones, about 85% being singletons. Material for sequencing was peripheral blood. The receptors come from a woman aged 50 to 60 with COVID-19, enrolled during active disease.

There are a few counts of this clone. The chain joins TRBV9 to TRBJ2-2; 16 bases map to TRBD2. The CDR3 is 18 amino acids. CDR1 SGDLS and CDR2 YYNGEE come from the germline V gene. The V and J ends lost 4 bases and 4 bases, in that order; junction bases with no gene match: 7. The CDR3 coding sequence is TGTGCCAGCAGCCCGGGACTAGCGGGGGGGCCGAGCACCGGGGAGCTGTTTTTT. This encodes CASSPGLAGGPSTGELFF.

The chain uses TRBV7-9 and TRBJ1-2, with a tentative D call TRBD1 (6 bases). Germline-derived CDR1 and CDR2 are SEHNR and FQNEAQ (reference sequence). V was cut by 3 bases and J by 3 bases, with 14 bases left in between. The CDR3 runs to 15 residues. CDR3 sequence (DNA): TGTGCCAGCAGCTTTCTCAGGGGTTCGGACTATGGCTACACCTTC. It specifies CASSFLRGSDYGYTF.

CDR3 bases: TGTGCCAGCAGCCGTCGAGGCGGGGGGTTACAACAAGAGACCCAGTACTTC. It encodes CASSRRGGGLQQETQYF. The V and J genes are TRBV11-2 and TRBJ2-5, with 8 bases lining up with TRBD2. This CDR3 spans 17 amino acids. The V gene end was trimmed by 5 bases and the J gene end by 2 bases; junction bases not matched to a gene: 13. Germline assignment: CDR1 SGHAT and CDR2 FQNNGV. Full variable domain (rest looked up from reference TRBV11-2 and TRBJ2-5): EAGVAQSPRYKIIEKRQSVAFWCNPISGHATLYWYQQILGQGPKLLIQFQNNGVVDDSQLPKDRFSAERLKGVDSTLKIQPAKLEDSAVYLCASSRRGGGLQQETQYFGPGTRLLVL.

V and J are TRBV9 and TRBJ1-2, with D perhaps TRBD1 (6 bases). Per the germline V gene, CDR1 is SGDLS and CDR2 is YYNGEE. Trimming stripped 3 bases from V and 7 bases from J, with 10 bases between. This CDR3 spans 12 amino acids. The CDR3 coding sequence is TGTGCCAGCAGCGCCGGGGGGGCTGGCTACACCTTC. This encodes CASSAGGAGYTF.

The V and J genes are TRBV28 and TRBJ1-3; no clear D gene. The CDR3 is 16 amino acids. Germline CDR1 is MDHEN and CDR2 is SYDVKM. Trimming removed 10 bases from V and 0 bases from J, with 19 bases in between. The chain's CDR3 is CATYHLTESSGNTIYF. The CDR3 region has the DNA TGTGCCACCTACCATCTAACAGAGAGCTCTGGAAACACCATATATTTT.

The V call is TRBV6-5, the J call TRBJ1-2; possible D gene TRBD1, 6 bases. V lost 2 bases and J 1 base, leaving 14 bases between the germline ends. Germline CDR1 MNHEY, CDR2 SVGAGI. This CDR3 is built from 16 residues. DNA of the CDR3: TGTGCCAGCAGTTACGACCCCGTACAGGGTAACTATGGCTACACCTTC. This gives the protein CASSYDPVQGNYGYTF.

Regarding this clone: Other DNA sequences from this sample encode an identical CDR3 as well. The gene calls are TRBV7-2 and TRBJ1-1; D is uncertain. This CDR3 spans 14 amino acids. Looked up from germline, CDR1 is SGHTA and CDR2 is FQGNSA. V was pared by 1 base and J by 1 base, with 7 bases between. The CDR3 nucleotides are TGTGCCAGCAGCTTAGTACGGGAGAACACTGAAGCTTTCTTT. It encodes CASSLVRENTEAFF. Combining the CDR3 with reference TRBV7-2 and TRBJ1-1 gives the whole variable domain GAGVSQSPSNKVTEKGKDVELRCDPISGHTALYWYRQSLGQGLEFLIYFQGNSAPDKSGLPSDRFSAERTGGSVSTLTIQRTQQEDSAVYLCASSLVRENTEAFFGQGTRLTVV.

The chain uses TRBV11-2 and TRBJ2-3; 7 bases are a match to TRBD1. With V trimmed by 3 bases and J by 4 bases, 10 bases remained unmatched. This CDR3 is built from 16 residues. The V gene's germline CDR1 is SGHAT and CDR2 FQNNGV. The CDR3 sequence: CASSFRGRGTADTQYF. The CDR3 nucleotides read TGTGCCAGCAGCTTTAGGGGCAGGGGGACCGCAGATACGCAGTATTTT. Using reference TRBV11-2 and TRBJ2-3 for the parts outside the CDR3, the full variable domain is EAGVAQSPRYKIIEKRQSVAFWCNPISGHATLYWYQQILGQGPKLLIQFQNNGVVDDSQLPKDRFSAERLKGVDSTLKIQPAKLEDSAVYLCASSFRGRGTADTQYFGPGTRLTVL.

The CDR3 here is CASSYPSIGVRGGTDTQYF. The CDR3 DNA reads TGTGCCAGCAGTTACCCTTCAATCGGAGTGCGGGGGGGCACAGATACGCAGTATTTT. The J gene is TRBJ2-3, the V gene TRBV6-2 or TRBV6-3, with 8 bases aligning to TRBD2. Trimming cost V 2 bases and J 1 base; bases outside gene matches: 14. The length of the CDR3 is 19 residues. CDR1 and CDR2 from the germline V gene are MNHEY and SVGEGT.

V usage is TRBV7-7 and J usage is TRBJ1-2; D may be TRBD1 (5 bases). The CDR3 totals 13 residues. Germline V gene lookup returns CDR1 SSHAT and CDR2 FNYEAQ (reference sequence). Trimming pared 2 bases from V and 8 bases from J, leaving 12 bases between. The CDR3 reads CASSLPGYDGYTF. In DNA, the CDR3 is TGTGCCAGCAGCTTACCAGGGTACGACGGCTACACCTTC.

Worth noting for this clone: At one end, the junction sequence differs from germline, possibly due to a read error. The rearrangement joins TRBV7-7 to TRBJ2-5; 8 bases match TRBD2. CDR1 and CDR2 from the germline V gene are SSHAT and FNYEAQ (reference sequence). The CDR3 has 17 residues. CDR3 DNA sequence: TGTGCTAGCAGCCCACCCGCGGGGGGCAGAGCAAAAGAGACCCAGTACTTC. Translation gives CASSPPAGGRAKETQYF.

This chain uses TRBV3-1 (or the pseudogene TRBV3-2) with TRBJ1-1; D possibly corresponds to TRBD1 (6 bases). Germline-derived CDR1 and CDR2 are LGHDT and YNNKEL (reference sequence). V lost 1 base to trimming and J lost 5 bases, with 8 bases between them. CDR3 length: 13 residues. CDR3 region: CASSQARGTEAFF. DNA of the CDR3: TGTGCCAGCAGCCAAGCTAGGGGGACTGAAGCTTTCTTT.

The gene calls are TRBV19 and TRBJ1-3; tentatively, D is TRBD1 (5 bases). V lost 5 bases, J lost 1 base, and 6 bases lay in between. Per germline, CDR1 LNHDA and CDR2 SQIVND (reference sequence). The CDR3 covers 13 residues. CDR3 nucleotide sequence: TGTGCCAGTAGTTCAGGGTCTGGAAACACCATATATTTT. This sequence encodes CASSSGSGNTIYF.

This clone was seen a few times. This chain links TRBV6-5 with TRBJ1-1; D unclear. This CDR3 has 14 amino acids. The ends were cut back, 5 bases at V and 1 base at J, with 11 bases in the middle. The germline gives CDR1 MNHEY, CDR2 SVGAGI. For the CDR3, the DNA is TGTGCCAGCAGTCGGGTCATATCGAACACTGAAGCTTTCTTT. This sequence encodes CASSRVISNTEAFF.

The sample holds a few counts of this clone. The J gene is TRBJ2-2, the V gene TRBV4-2, with 7 bases aligning to TRBD1. The CDR3 totals 15 residues. Germline CDR1 is LGHNA and CDR2 is YNFKEQ. J gave up 4 bases and V 4 bases, and 6 bases lay outside the gene matches. The DNA for the CDR3 is TGTGCCAGCAGCCCCCGGACAGGCAGCACCGGGGAGCTGTTTTTT. Amino acids: CASSPRTGSTGELFF.

The rearrangement joins TRBV5-6 to TRBJ2-7; perhaps TRBD1 as D (5 bases). V was shortened by 4 bases and J by 2 bases, with 10 bases between the two germline ends. This CDR3 spans 13 amino acids. Germline V gene data show CDR1 as SGHDT and CDR2 as YYEEEE. The CDR3 loop is CASSPGRAYEQYF. CDR3 nucleotides: TGTGCCAGCAGCCCCGGCAGGGCCTACGAGCAGTACTTC.

The V call is TRBV6-6, the J call TRBJ1-2; TRBD1 might be the D (6 bases). CDR1 is MNHNY, CDR2 SVGAGI, per germline (reference sequence). The CDR3 has 14 amino acids. V lost 2 bases to trimming and J lost 3 bases, with 10 bases between them. In DNA, the CDR3 is TGTGCCAGCAGTTACCTACAGGGTGACTATGGCTACACCTTC. Residues: CASSYLQGDYGYTF.

This chain joins TRBV18 and TRBJ2-6, with D unclear. The CDR3 loop spans 17 amino acids. Trimming took 3 bases from V and 0 from J, leaving 12 bases between them. The germline CDR1 and CDR2 sequences are KGHSH and LQKENI. The CDR3 loop is CASSPSYSGSGANVLTF. CDR3 nucleotide sequence: TGTGCCAGCTCACCGTCCTATTCCGGCTCTGGGGCCAACGTCCTGACTTTC.

The chain has TRBV6-5 and TRBJ2-7; 13 bases are shared with TRBD2. Losses at the gene ends were 6 bases for V and 4 bases for J; bases not matched to a gene: 3. The CDR3 totals 14 residues. In germline, CDR1 is MNHEY, CDR2 SVGAGI. This CDR3 reads CASSETSGGYEQYF. For the CDR3, the DNA is TGTGCCAGCAGCGAGACTAGCGGGGGGTACGAGCAGTACTTC.

J is TRBJ2-7 and V is TRBV20-1, with D tentatively TRBD2 (5 bases). The germline V gene has CDR1 DFQATT and CDR2 SNEGSKA (reference sequence). CDR3 length: 17 residues. The germline V and J ends were trimmed by 3 bases and 4 bases, with 25 bases remaining between them. The CDR3 bases are TGCAGTGCTAGTCCCCTTGGGCGGACTCAGTCTGGTTACGAGCAGTACTTC. Protein: CSASPLGRTQSGYEQYF.